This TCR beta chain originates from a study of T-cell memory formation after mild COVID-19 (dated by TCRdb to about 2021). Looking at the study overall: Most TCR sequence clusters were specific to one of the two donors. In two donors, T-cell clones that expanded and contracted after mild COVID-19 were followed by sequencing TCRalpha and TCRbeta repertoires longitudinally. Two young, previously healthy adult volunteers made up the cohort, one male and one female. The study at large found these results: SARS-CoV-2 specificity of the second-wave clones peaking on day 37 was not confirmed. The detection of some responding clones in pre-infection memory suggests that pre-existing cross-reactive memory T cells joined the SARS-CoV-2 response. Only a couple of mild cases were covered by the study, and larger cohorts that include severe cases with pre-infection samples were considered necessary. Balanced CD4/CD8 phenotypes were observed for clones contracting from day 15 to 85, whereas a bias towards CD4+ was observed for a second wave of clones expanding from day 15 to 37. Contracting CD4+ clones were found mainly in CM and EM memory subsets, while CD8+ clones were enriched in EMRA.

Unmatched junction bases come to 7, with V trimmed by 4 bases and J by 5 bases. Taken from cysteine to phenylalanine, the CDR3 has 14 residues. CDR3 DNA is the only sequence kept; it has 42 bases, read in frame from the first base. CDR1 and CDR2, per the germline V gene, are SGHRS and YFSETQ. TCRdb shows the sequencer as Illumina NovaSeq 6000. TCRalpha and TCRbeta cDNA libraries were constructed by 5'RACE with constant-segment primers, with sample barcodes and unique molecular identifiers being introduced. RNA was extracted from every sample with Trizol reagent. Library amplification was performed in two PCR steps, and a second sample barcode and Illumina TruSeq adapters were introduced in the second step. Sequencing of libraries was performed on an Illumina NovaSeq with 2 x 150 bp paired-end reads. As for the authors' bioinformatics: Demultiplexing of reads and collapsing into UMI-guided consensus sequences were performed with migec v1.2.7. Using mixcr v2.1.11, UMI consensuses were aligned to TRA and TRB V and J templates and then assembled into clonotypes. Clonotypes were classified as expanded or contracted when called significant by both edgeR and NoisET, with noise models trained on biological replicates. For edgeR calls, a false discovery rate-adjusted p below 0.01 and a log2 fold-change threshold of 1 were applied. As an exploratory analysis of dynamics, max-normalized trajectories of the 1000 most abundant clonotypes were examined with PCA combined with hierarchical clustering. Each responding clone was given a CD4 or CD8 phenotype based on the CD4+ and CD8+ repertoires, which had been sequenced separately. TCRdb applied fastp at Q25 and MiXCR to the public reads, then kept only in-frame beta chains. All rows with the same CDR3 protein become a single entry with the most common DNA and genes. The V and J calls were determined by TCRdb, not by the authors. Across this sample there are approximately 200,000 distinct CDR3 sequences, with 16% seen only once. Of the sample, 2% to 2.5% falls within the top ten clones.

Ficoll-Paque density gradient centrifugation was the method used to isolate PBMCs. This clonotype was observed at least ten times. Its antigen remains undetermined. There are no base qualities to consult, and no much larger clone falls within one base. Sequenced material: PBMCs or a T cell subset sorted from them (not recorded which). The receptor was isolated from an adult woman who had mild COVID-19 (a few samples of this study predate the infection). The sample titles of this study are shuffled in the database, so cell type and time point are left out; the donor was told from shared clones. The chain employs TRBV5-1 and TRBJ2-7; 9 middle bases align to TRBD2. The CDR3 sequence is CASSPTLAGNEQYF. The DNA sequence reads TGCGCCAGCAGCCCGACGCTAGCGGGAAACGAGCAGTACTTC.